One sample yielded the 2 T cell receptor beta chains listed below, sequenced in a study of blood T cell repertoires in COVID-19. The table came from immunoSEQ multiplex PCR; TCRdb's copy has only in-frame clones and leaves some out. This table holds about 160,000 clones, 70% to 90% found once. The specimen sequenced was peripheral blood. The origin of the receptors is a woman aged 50 to 65 with COVID-19, enrolled during active disease.

In its sample, this clone was seen once. The V call is TRBV7-7, the J call TRBJ2-5; TRBD1 matches 11 bases. The CDR3 loop spans 16 amino acids. Trimming removed 5 bases from V and 4 bases from J; junction bases left unmatched: 9. Looked up from germline, CDR1 is SSHAT and CDR2 is FNYEAQ (reference sequence). The CDR3 spells CASSTPRDRGTETQYF. CDR3 DNA: TGTGCCAGCAGCACACCCAGGGACAGGGGGACAGAGACCCAGTACTTC.

The chain is built from TRBV18 and TRBJ2-2; 8 nucleotides match TRBD2. The CDR3 has 16 amino acids. Germline V lookup: CDR1 KGHSH, CDR2 LQKENI. The trim removed 3 bases at V and 6 bases at J, leaving 9 bases unmatched. The CDR3 nucleotides read TGTGCCAGCTCACCGTTACGGGGGGGCGACTCCGGGGAGCTGTTTTTT. Translating it yields CASSPLRGGDSGELFF.